What follows are 6 T cell receptor beta chains derived from one specimen sequenced in a study of beta chain features in type 1 diabetes. Regarding the study as a whole: When Type 1 diabetes patients were examined, their TCRB CDR3s proved moderately but significantly shorter in all four CD4+ subsets.

The whole isolated RNA underwent reverse transcription, so sequencing captured expressed TCRB transcripts. Assay: immunoSEQ multiplex PCR; the TCRdb copy retains only in-frame clones and omits some. This sample has about 250,000 clones, with roughly a tenth found just once. What these receptors recognize is not known. Sample: naive CD4+ T cells from blood. These receptors originate from a man younger than 45 with type 1 diabetes.

This clone came up a few times. CDR3 residues: CASSLTPLAGGATDTQYF. DNA of the CDR3: TGCGCCAGCAGCCTAACCCCTCTAGCGGGGGGAGCCACAGATACGCAGTATTTT. The J gene is TRBJ2-3, the V gene TRBV4-3, with TRBD2 identical over 11 bases. The CDR3 length is 18 residues. CDR1 LGHNA and CDR2 YSLEER come from the germline V gene. Losses at the gene ends were 4 bases for V and 2 bases for J; bases not matched to a gene: 11.

The chain couples TRBV2 to TRBJ2-1; TRBD2 agrees at 10 bases. Germline V gene sequence: CDR1 SNHLY, CDR2 FYNNEI. Trimming took 6 bases from V and 9 from J; bases not matched to a gene: 5. There are 13 residues in the CDR3. CDR3 sequence reads: CASRLAGLGEQFF. The CDR3 DNA sequence: TGTGCCAGCAGACTAGCGGGATTGGGTGAGCAGTTCTTC.

This clone has more than one count but fewer than ten. CDR3 sequence reads: CASSFPESADTQYF. As DNA, the CDR3 is TGTGCCAGCAGTTTCCCGGAGAGTGCAGATACGCAGTATTTT. V gene TRBV28 combines with J gene TRBJ2-3; D is unresolved. Per germline, CDR1 MDHEN and CDR2 SYDVKM. Trimming removed 3 bases from V and 4 bases from J, with 11 bases in between. The CDR3 is 14 amino acids.

This clone turned up a few times. The V call is TRBV7-2, the J call TRBJ2-5, with D tentatively TRBD2 (5 bases). CDR1 and CDR2 from the germline V gene are SGHTA and FQGNSA. The V end lost 5 bases, the J end lost 4 bases, and 14 bases lay between the germline ends. The CDR3 consists of 14 residues. The CDR3 nucleotides read TGTGCCAGCAGCCCAGCGGCTCGGGCAGAGACCCAGTACTTC. As protein: CASSPAARAETQYF.

The chain is built from TRBV15 and TRBJ2-2; 8 bases match TRBD2. J was trimmed by 1 base and V by 1 base; bases with no gene match: 11. Germline V gene data show CDR1 as LNHNV and CDR2 as YYDKDF (reference sequence). The CDR3 sequence is 19 residues long. The CDR3 sequence: CATSRVFGSGGLNTGELFF. In DNA, the CDR3 is TGTGCCACCAGCAGAGTATTTGGGTCGGGGGGGTTGAACACCGGGGAGCTGTTTTTT.

This clone was picked up a small number of times. V gene TRBV30 combines with J gene TRBJ2-2, with D tentatively TRBD1 (6 bases). CDR1 and CDR2 (germline): GTSNPN, SVGIG (reference sequence). This CDR3 spans 14 amino acids. Trimming removed 3 bases from V and 8 bases from J, with 16 bases in between. CDR3 amino acids: CAWRAGAGGGELFF. CDR3 sequence (DNA): TGTGCCTGGAGGGCAGGGGCAGGTGGGGGGGAGCTGTTTTTT.